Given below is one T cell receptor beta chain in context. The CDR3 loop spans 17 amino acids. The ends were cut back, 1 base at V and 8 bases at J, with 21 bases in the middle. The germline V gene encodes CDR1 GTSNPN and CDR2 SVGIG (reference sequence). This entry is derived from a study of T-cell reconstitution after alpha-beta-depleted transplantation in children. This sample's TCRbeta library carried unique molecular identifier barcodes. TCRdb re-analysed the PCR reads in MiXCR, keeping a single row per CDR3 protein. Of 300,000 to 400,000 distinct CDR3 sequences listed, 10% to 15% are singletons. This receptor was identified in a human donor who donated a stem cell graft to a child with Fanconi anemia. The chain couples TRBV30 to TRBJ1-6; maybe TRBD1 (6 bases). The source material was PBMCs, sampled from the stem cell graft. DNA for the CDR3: TGTGCCTGGAGTGGAGGCGCAGGGGTAACATGGGATTCACCCCTCCACTTT. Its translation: CAWSGGAGVTWDSPLHF.